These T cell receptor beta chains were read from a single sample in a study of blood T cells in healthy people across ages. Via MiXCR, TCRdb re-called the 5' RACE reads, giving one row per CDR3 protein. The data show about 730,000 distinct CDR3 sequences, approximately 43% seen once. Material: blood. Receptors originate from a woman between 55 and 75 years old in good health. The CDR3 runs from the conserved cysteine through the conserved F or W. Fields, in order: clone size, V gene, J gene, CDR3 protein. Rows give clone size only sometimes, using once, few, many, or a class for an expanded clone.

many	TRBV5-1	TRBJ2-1	CASSGQGARMSNEQFF
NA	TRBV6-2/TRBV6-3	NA	CASSNGGGVVYEQYF
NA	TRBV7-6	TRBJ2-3	CASSPSGSQNTQYF
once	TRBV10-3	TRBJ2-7	CAIKGQGVAQYF
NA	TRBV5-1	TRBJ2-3	CASSLEGLAADTQYF
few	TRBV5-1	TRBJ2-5	CASSSGGSLPGETQYF
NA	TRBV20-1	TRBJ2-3	CSAVTSGRRADTQYF
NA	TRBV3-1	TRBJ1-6	CASGPLDRPLHF
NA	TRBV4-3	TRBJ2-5	CASSQDFGGEETQYF
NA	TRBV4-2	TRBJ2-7	CASSQDSTPYEQYF
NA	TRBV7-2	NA	CATQRSSSYNEQYF
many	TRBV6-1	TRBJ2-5	CASSERGGSEETQYF
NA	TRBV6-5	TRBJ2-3	CARSYSVLTDGQYF
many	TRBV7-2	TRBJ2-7	CASSLTGDSSYEQYF
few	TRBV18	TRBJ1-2	CASSPPSGQLTNYGYTF
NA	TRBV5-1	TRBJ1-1	CASSLGPLEAFF